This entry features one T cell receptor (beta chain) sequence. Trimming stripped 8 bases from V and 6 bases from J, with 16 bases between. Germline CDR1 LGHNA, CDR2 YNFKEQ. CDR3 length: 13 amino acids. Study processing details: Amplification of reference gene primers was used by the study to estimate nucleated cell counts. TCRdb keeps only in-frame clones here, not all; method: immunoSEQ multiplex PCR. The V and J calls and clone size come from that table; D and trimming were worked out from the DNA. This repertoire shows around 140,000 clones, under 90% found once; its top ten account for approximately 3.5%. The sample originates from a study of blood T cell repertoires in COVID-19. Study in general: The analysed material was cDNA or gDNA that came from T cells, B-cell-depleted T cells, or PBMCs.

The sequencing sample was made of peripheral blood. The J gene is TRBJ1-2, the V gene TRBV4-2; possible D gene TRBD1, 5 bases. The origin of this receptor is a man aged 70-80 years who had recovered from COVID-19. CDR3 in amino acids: CASSQEGRDGYTF. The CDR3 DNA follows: TGTGCCAGCTCACAGGAGGGGCGCGATGGCTACACCTTC.